Each of the 21 T cell receptor beta chains below was sequenced from the same sample in a study of monozygotic twins with inflammatory bowel disease. For each CDR3 protein, TCRdb gives one entry from its re-call of the 5' RACE reads, without DNA. This sample contains 300,000 to 350,000 distinct CDR3 sequences. Sequencing was carried out using blood. The receptors here all came from a human donor with ulcerative colitis or Crohn's disease, or a healthy co-twin of an affected twin (not recorded which).

The chain recombines TRBV3-1 with TRBJ2-5; there is no DNA to check the TCRdb D call of TRBD2. Germline-derived CDR1 and CDR2 are LGHDT and YNNKEL (reference sequence). The CDR3 sequence is 16 residues long. The CDR3 loop is CASSQPSGSRQETQYF.

The rearrangement joins TRBV9 to TRBJ2-2. CDR3 length: 14 residues. Per the germline V gene, CDR1 is SGDLS and CDR2 is YYNGEE. The CDR3 protein is CASSAGNVFGELFF.

V gene TRBV2 combines with J gene TRBJ2-5; the D call of TRBD2 rests on TCRdb alone, since no DNA is present to check it. This CDR3 spans 15 amino acids. Germline V CDR1 and CDR2: SNHLY, FYNNEI. CDR3 sequence reads: CASRTDGTSIETQYF.

This chain connects TRBV27 to TRBJ2-1; TCRdb's assignment of TRBD1 cannot be checked, as there is no DNA. The CDR3 extends over 17 amino acids. CDR1 is MNHEY and CDR2 is SMNVEV in the germline V gene (reference sequence). The CDR3 sequence: CASSLEGTGISYNEQFF.

This sequence joins TRBV4-2 and TRBJ2-5; lacking DNA, the TRBD2 call made by TCRdb goes unchecked. Looked up from germline, CDR1 is LGHNA and CDR2 is YNFKEQ. The length of the CDR3 is 17 residues. CDR3 protein: CASSYSSLAEGRETQYF.

This chain joins TRBV2 and TRBJ2-5. CDR1 is SNHLY and CDR2 is FYNNEI in the germline V gene. There are 11 residues in the CDR3. The CDR3 protein is CASSEWETQYF.

The chain combines TRBV29-1 with TRBJ2-5. Germline V gives CDR1 SQVTM, CDR2 ANQGSEA. This CDR3 is built from 14 residues. The CDR3 spells CSVQFQGDQETQYF.

The chain is built from TRBV20-1 and TRBJ2-3; the TCRdb D gene call, TRBD2, has no DNA to confirm it. This CDR3 is built from 19 residues. In germline, CDR1 is DFQATT, CDR2 SNEGSKA (reference sequence). The CDR3 sequence: CSATRPTSGGAFGTDTQYF.

This chain joins TRBV4-2 and TRBJ2-2; TCRdb indicates TRBD2, and absent DNA this call remains unverified. Germline CDR1 LGHNA, CDR2 YNFKEQ. The CDR3 is 16 amino acids. The CDR3 spells CASSPGTSGNTGELFF.

This rearrangement joins TRBV19 to TRBJ2-2; the D call of TRBD1 rests on TCRdb alone, since no DNA is present to check it. The CDR3 loop spans 13 amino acids. The germline V gene encodes CDR1 LNHDA and CDR2 SQIVND (reference sequence). The CDR3 is CATRDRGTGELFF.

The chain recombines TRBV7-9 with TRBJ2-1. The CDR3 length is 14 residues. The germline V gene encodes CDR1 SEHNR and CDR2 FQNEAQ (reference sequence). CDR3 amino acids: CASSLNSVYNEQFF. Based on the CDR3 plus reference TRBV7-9 and TRBJ2-1, the full variable domain is DTGVSQNPRHKITKRGQNVTFRCDPISEHNRLYWYRQTLGQGPEFLTYFQNEAQLEKSRLLSDRFSAERPKGSFSTLEIQRTEQGDSAMYLCASSLNSVYNEQFFGPGTRLTVL.

This chain uses TRBV5-5 with TRBJ2-7. This CDR3 is built from 14 residues. CDR1 and CDR2 from the germline V gene are SGHKS and YYEKEE (reference sequence). CDR3 in amino acids: CASSLRRPSYEQYF. The whole variable domain, remainder taken from reference TRBV5-5 and TRBJ2-7, is DAGVTQSPTHLIKTRGQQVTLRCSPISGHKSVSWYQQVLGQGPQFIFQYYEKEERGRGNFPDRFSARQFPNYSSELNVNALLLGDSALYLCASSLRRPSYEQYFGPGTRLTVT.

This chain connects TRBV12-3 or TRBV12-4 to TRBJ2-1; TCRdb designates TRBD2, a call that cannot be tested without DNA. This CDR3 is 14 amino acids long. CDR3 sequence: CASSKEGQFNEQFF.

The chain couples TRBV3-1 to TRBJ2-5; TCRdb gives TRBD2 as the D gene, but with no DNA this cannot be confirmed. Germline V lookup: CDR1 LGHDT, CDR2 YNNKEL (reference sequence). The CDR3 spans 17 residues. This chain's CDR3 is CASSHRGASSYQETQYF.

The chain combines TRBV4-2 with TRBJ1-1; TCRdb proposes TRBD1, but this gene call is untestable without DNA. Germline V gives CDR1 LGHNA, CDR2 YNFKEQ. This CDR3 contains 17 residues. CDR3 sequence reads: CASSQDQGAGGRTEAFF.

The chain employs TRBV9 and TRBJ2-7; lacking DNA, the TRBD1 call made by TCRdb goes unchecked. There are 12 residues in the CDR3. Looked up from germline, CDR1 is SGDLS and CDR2 is YYNGEE. CDR3 protein: CASSGGRYEQYF.

This chain links TRBV13 with TRBJ2-5. Per germline, CDR1 PRHDT and CDR2 FYEKMQ (reference sequence). The CDR3 sequence is 13 residues long. This CDR3 reads CASSLALVGTQYF.

The CDR3 loop reads CASSSRTPSSYNEQFF. The chain links TRBV12-3 or TRBV12-4 to TRBJ2-1; TCRdb lists TRBD2, though no DNA is available to test this call. The CDR3 is made up of 16 amino acids.

The genes are TRBV7-9 and TRBJ2-3; TCRdb gives TRBD1 as the D gene, but with no DNA this cannot be confirmed. Germline V lookup: CDR1 SEHNR, CDR2 FQNEAQ (reference sequence). The CDR3 contains 16 residues. This CDR3 reads CASSRRGRGATDTQYF.

The chain links TRBV5-5 to TRBJ2-1; TCRdb's assignment of TRBD1 cannot be checked, as there is no DNA. The CDR3 covers 13 residues. Germline lookup yields CDR1 SGHKS and CDR2 YYEKEE (reference sequence). CDR3 region: CASSGDSYNEQFF.

This chain links TRBV12-2 with TRBJ2-1; the TRBD1 assignment by TCRdb is unverifiable without DNA. TRBV12-2 is a pseudogene locus. This CDR3 spans 14 amino acids. CDR3 residues: CASRLDPGVGEQFF.